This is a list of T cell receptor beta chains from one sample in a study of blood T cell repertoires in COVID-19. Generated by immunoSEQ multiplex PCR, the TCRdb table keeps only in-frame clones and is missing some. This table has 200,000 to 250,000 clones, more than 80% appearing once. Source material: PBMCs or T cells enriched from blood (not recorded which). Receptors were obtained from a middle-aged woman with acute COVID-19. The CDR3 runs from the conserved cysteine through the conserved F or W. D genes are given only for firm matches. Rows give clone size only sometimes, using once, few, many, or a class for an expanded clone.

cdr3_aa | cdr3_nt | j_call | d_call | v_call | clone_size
CASSIGAGAGTDTQYF | TGTGCCAGCAGCATAGGGGCGGGGGCAGGCACAGATACGCAGTATTTT | TRBJ2-3 | . | TRBV7-2 | .
CASSGITDTQYF | TGTGCCAGCAGCGGTATCACAGATACGCAGTATTTT | TRBJ2-3 | . | TRBV9 | .
CACGRGERNEQFF | TGTGCCTGCGGGCGGGGGGAGAGGAATGAGCAGTTCTTC | TRBJ2-1 | TRBD2 | TRBV24-1 | once
CATSDRDSYYGYTF | TGTGCCACCAGTGACAGGGACAGCTACTATGGCTACACCTTC | TRBJ1-2 | TRBD1 | TRBV24-1 | .
CASSPTRGTDTQYF | TGTGCCAGCAGCCCCACCCGGGGCACAGATACGCAGTATTTT | TRBJ2-3 | . | TRBV11-3 | .
CASSYIQGRAEAEAFF | TGCGCCAGCAGCTATATCCAGGGGCGGGCGGAGGCTGAAGCTTTCTTT | TRBJ1-1 | . | TRBV5-1 | few
CASSFAGERNTQYF | TGCGCCAGCAGCTTCGCGGGGGAACGGAATACGCAGTATTTT | TRBJ2-3 | TRBD2 | TRBV5-1 | .
CASTLGGYGYTF | TGTGCCAGCACCCTCGGGGGCTATGGCTACACCTTC | TRBJ1-2 | . | TRBV11-2 | .
CASSLGLAANEQFF | TGCGCCAGCAGCTTGGGACTAGCGGCCAATGAGCAGTTCTTC | TRBJ2-1 | TRBD2 | TRBV5-1 | .
CASSDSTLNTEAFF | TGTGCCAGCAGTGATTCTACCCTCAACACTGAAGCTTTCTTT | TRBJ1-1 | . | TRBV25-1 | .
CASSARGLAGGTGELFF | TGTGCCAGCAGCGCCCGGGGGCTAGCGGGGGGCACCGGGGAGCTGTTTTTT | TRBJ2-2 | TRBD2 | TRBV7-3 | .
CASSTTYGLAGELFF | TGTGCCAGCAGTACCACATACGGACTAGCCGGGGAGCTGTTTTTT | TRBJ2-2 | TRBD2 | TRBV6-5 | .
CATSDEGGDQPQHF | TGTGCCACCAGTGATGAAGGGGGAGACCAGCCCCAGCATTTT | TRBJ1-5 | . | TRBV24-1 | .
CASSPGQFNQPQHF | TGCGCCAGCAGCCCGGGACAGTTTAATCAGCCCCAGCATTTT | TRBJ1-5 | TRBD1 | TRBV4-3 | .
CASSPGQDYGYTF | TGTGCCAGCAGCCCGGGACAGGACTATGGCTACACCTTC | TRBJ1-2 | TRBD1 | TRBV5-6 | .
CASSPLGQRMNTEAFF | TGTGCCAGTAGTCCGCTGGGGCAGAGGATGAACACTGAAGCTTTCTTT | TRBJ1-1 | . | TRBV19 | .
CASSSRGGSQPQHF | TGTGCCAGCAGTTCCCGAGGGGGATCCCAGCCCCAGCATTTT | TRBJ1-5 | . | TRBV27 | .
CASSDGKGGVEAFF | TGTGCCAGCAGTGATGGAAAAGGGGGCGTTGAAGCTTTCTTT | TRBJ1-1 | TRBD1 | TRBV6-4 | .
CASTPEFGSSETQYF | TGCGCCAGCACCCCGGAGTTCGGTTCTTCAGAGACCCAGTACTTC | TRBJ2-5 | . | TRBV5-1 | .
CASSHKTTAEYTF | TGTGCCAGCAGCCACAAGACCACAGCGGAATACACCTTC | TRBJ1-2 | . | TRBV3-1/TRBV3-2 | .
CASSAVRGLWQPQHF | TGTGCCAGCAGCGCCGTAAGGGGCCTGTGGCAGCCCCAGCATTTT | TRBJ1-5 | . | TRBV6-5 | .
CASSGGQLNTEAFF | TGTGCCAGTAGTGGTGGACAGTTGAACACTGAAGCTTTCTTT | TRBJ1-1 | . | TRBV19 | .
CAERGSNQPQHF | TGTGCCGAAAGGGGGAGCAATCAGCCCCAGCATTTT | TRBJ1-5 | . | TRBV28 | .
CASSQDPAGEPYSNTGELFF | TGTGCCAGCAGCCAAGATCCAGCGGGGGAGCCGTACTCGAACACCGGGGAGCTGTTTTTT | TRBJ2-2 | TRBD2 | TRBV4-2 | .
CASSYGGPGEQYF | TGTGCCAGCAGTTATGGGGGCCCGGGTGAGCAGTACTTC | TRBJ2-7 | . | TRBV6-6 | .
CASSQVDRAQRWSQYF | TGTGCCAGCAGCCAAGTCGACAGGGCTCAAAGGTGGTCCCAGTACTTC | TRBJ2-5 | TRBD1 | TRBV3-1/TRBV3-2 | .
CASSMPGEVHEQYF | TGTGCCAGTAGTATGCCCGGGGAAGTCCACGAGCAGTACTTC | TRBJ2-7 | . | TRBV19 | .
CASSLQWDRGLTFF | TGTGCCAGCAGCTTACAATGGGACAGGGGGCTAACTTTCTTT | TRBJ1-1 | TRBD1 | TRBV7-9 | .
CASSSQGLSTF | TGCGCCAGCAGCTCCCAGGGTTTGTCCACCTTC | TRBJ1-2 | . | TRBV5-1 | .
CASSLGLRYGYTF | TGTGCCAGCAGTTTGGGGCTGAGGTATGGCTACACCTTC | TRBJ1-2 | . | TRBV12-3/TRBV12-4 | .
CASSRSLRRDRLDTGELFF | TGCGCCAGCAGCCGGTCCCTTCGGAGAGACAGGTTAGACACCGGGGAGCTGTTTTTT | TRBJ2-2 | . | TRBV5-1 | .
CSARDNSNEQFF | TGCAGCGCACGGGACAACTCCAATGAGCAGTTCTTC | TRBJ2-1 | . | TRBV29-1 | .
CASSLPRQPGQGVDTEAFF | TGTGCCAGCAGCCTCCCTCGGCAGCCGGGACAGGGGGTAGATACTGAAGCTTTCTTT | TRBJ1-1 | TRBD1 | TRBV7-9 | .
CASRDAGTGRTEAFF | TGCGCCAGCAGAGACGCAGGGACAGGGAGAACTGAAGCCTTCTTT | TRBJ1-1 | TRBD1 | TRBV4-3 | .
CATSRDRAKGEPQHF | TGTGCCACCAGCAGAGACAGGGCCAAAGGGGAGCCCCAGCATTTT | TRBJ1-5 | . | TRBV15 | once
CASSDGFYGYTF | TGTGCCAGCAGCGACGGGTTCTATGGCTACACCTTC | TRBJ1-2 | . | TRBV9 | .
CASSSGGQGYTF | TGTGCCAGCAGTTCAGGGGGCCAAGGCTACACCTTC | TRBJ1-2 | TRBD1 | TRBV6-5 | .
CASSVVGQGGEKLFF | TGTGCCAGCAGCGTAGTAGGGCAGGGAGGTGAAAAACTGTTTTTT | TRBJ1-4 | . | TRBV9 | .
CASSWTGGAFF | TGTGCCAGCAGTTGGACAGGAGGAGCTTTCTTT | TRBJ1-1 | TRBD1 | TRBV12-3/TRBV12-4 | .
CASSLGLGRQAFF | TGTGCCAGCAGCTTAGGCTTGGGCAGACAAGCTTTCTTT | TRBJ1-1 | . | TRBV7-9 | .
CASSGGRGSYNEQFF | TGTGCCAGCAGCGGAGGCAGGGGGAGTTACAATGAGCAGTTCTTC | TRBJ2-1 | TRBD1 | TRBV9 | .
CASSPPFLDTQYF | TGTGCCAGCAGTCCCCCGTTTCTGGATACGCAGTATTTT | TRBJ2-3 | . | TRBV28 | many
CASSFQLSGGQQPQHF | TGTGCCAGCAGCTTTCAACTTTCAGGGGGCCAACAGCCCCAGCATTTT | TRBJ1-5 | TRBD1 | TRBV5-5 | .
CASGLVAGGPNEQFF | TGTGCTAGTGGTTTGGTAGCGGGGGGGCCCAATGAGCAGTTCTTC | TRBJ2-1 | TRBD2 | TRBV12-5 | many
CASSLVGGLYNEQFF | TGTGCCAGCAGCTTGGTAGGGGGCCTCTACAATGAGCAGTTCTTC | TRBJ2-1 | TRBD1 | TRBV5-5 | few
CASSLTSDSSYNEQFF | TGTGCCAGCAGCTTGACTTCCGACAGCTCCTACAATGAGCAGTTCTTC | TRBJ2-1 | . | TRBV7-3 | .
CASSQERQGANGYTF | TGCGCCAGCAGCCAAGAGAGGCAGGGGGCCAATGGCTACACCTTC | TRBJ1-2 | TRBD1 | TRBV4-1 | once
CASSQVILLVGSGNTIYF | TGTGCCAGCAGCCAAGTGATCCTCCTAGTGGGTTCAGGAAACACCATATATTTT | TRBJ1-3 | . | TRBV3-1/TRBV3-2 | .
CASKRQGASNQPQHF | TGTGCCAGCAAGAGACAGGGGGCAAGCAATCAGCCCCAGCATTTT | TRBJ1-5 | TRBD1 | TRBV5-8 | .
CASSTTGRTEAFF | TGTGCCAGCAGCACGACAGGGAGGACTGAAGCTTTCTTT | TRBJ1-1 | TRBD1 | TRBV11-3 | few
CASSLLVGGELFF | TGTGCCAGCAGCTTACTAGTCGGCGGGGAGCTGTTTTTT | TRBJ2-2 | . | TRBV7-2 | .
CASSQEGVRGSPRLF | TGTGCCAGCAGCCAAGAGGGTGTTAGGGGGTCTCCTCGACTCTTT | TRBJ1-1 | . | TRBV3-1/TRBV3-2 | .
CASSSRAGIEAFF | TGTGCCAGCTCAAGCCGGGCCGGGATTGAAGCTTTCTTT | TRBJ1-1 | . | TRBV18 | .
CASSLSGLPANYGYTF | TGTGCCAGCAGCTTAAGTGGACTTCCAGCTAACTATGGCTACACCTTC | TRBJ1-2 | . | TRBV7-8 | once
CASSPSISSGELFF | TGCGCCAGCAGCCCGAGTATCTCATCCGGGGAGCTGTTTTTT | TRBJ2-2 | . | TRBV5-1 | .
CASSRQDEQFF | TGTGCCAGCAGTCGACAGGATGAGCAGTTCTTC | TRBJ2-1 | . | TRBV12-3/TRBV12-4 | .
CASSLMALGQGRSGELFF | TGTGCCAGCAGCTTAATGGCTTTGGGACAGGGTCGGTCCGGGGAGCTGTTTTTT | TRBJ2-2 | TRBD1 | TRBV7-9 | once
CASSTRTGGAEAFF | TGTGCCAGTAGTACTAGGACAGGTGGGGCTGAAGCTTTCTTT | TRBJ1-1 | TRBD1 | TRBV19 | .
CASSSETGGFPEAFF | TGTGCCAGCTCATCTGAGACAGGCGGTTTCCCTGAAGCTTTCTTT | TRBJ1-1 | . | TRBV18 | .
CASSQDPYSNQPQHF | TGCGCCAGCAGCCAAGATCCCTATAGCAATCAGCCCCAGCATTTT | TRBJ1-5 | . | TRBV4-3 | .